The rows below give T cell receptor beta chains drawn from one sample of a study of blood T cell repertoires in COVID-19. The method was immunoSEQ multiplex PCR; TCRdb's version includes in-frame clones alone and lacks a portion of them. The sample includes under 250,000 clones, about 88% of them seen just once. The sequenced material came from peripheral blood. The origin of the receptors is a woman aged 55-75 years with acute or convalescent COVID-19. CDR3s include the opening cysteine and the closing phenylalanine or tryptophan. D genes are given only for firm matches. Rows give clone size only sometimes, using once, few, many, or a class for an expanded clone.

v_gene,d_gene,abundance,j_gene,CDR3aa,CDR3nt
TRBV28,TRBD1,-,TRBJ2-7,CASLNRQGEVGSYEQYF,TGTGCCAGCTTAAACAGACAGGGGGAAGTGGGCTCCTACGAGCAGTACTTC
TRBV9,-,-,TRBJ1-2,CASSVGTGNYGYTF,TGTGCCAGCAGCGTAGGAACCGGGAACTATGGCTACACCTTC
TRBV11-1,-,few,TRBJ2-7,CASSYRRALESHEQYF,TGTGCCAGCAGCTATCGGCGGGCCCTGGAGTCCCACGAGCAGTACTTC
TRBV7-2,-,-,TRBJ1-1,CASSSQWIQGEAFF,TGTGCCAGCAGTTCACAGTGGATCCAGGGTGAAGCTTTCTTT
TRBV21-1,-,-,TRBJ2-5,CASRFKEGWTQYF,TGTGCCAGCAGATTTAAGGAGGGCTGGACCCAGTACTTC
TRBV5-6,TRBD1,-,TRBJ2-7,CASRLTGGSYEQYF,TGTGCCAGCAGGTTGACAGGGGGCTCATACGAGCAGTACTTC
TRBV20-1,-,-,TRBJ2-5,CSAYKETQYF,TGCAGTGCTTACAAGGAGACCCAGTACTTC
TRBV6-5,-,-,TRBJ1-5,CASSSTVSNQPQHF,TGTGCCAGCAGTAGTACAGTAAGCAATCAGCCCCAGCATTTT
TRBV6-5,TRBD1,-,TRBJ2-7,CASRDKMGQGPEQYF,TGTGCCAGCAGGGACAAAATGGGACAGGGTCCCGAGCAGTACTTC
TRBV6-1,-,few,TRBJ1-6,CASSERGAYNSPLHF,TGTGCCAGCAGTGAGCGGGGCGCGTATAATTCACCCCTCCACTTT
TRBV30,-,-,TRBJ1-5,CAWSPYTASNQPQHF,TGTGCCTGGAGTCCCTATACAGCTAGCAATCAGCCCCAGCATTTT
TRBV19,-,-,TRBJ1-2,CASSKKDYFTGYTF,TGTGCCAGTAGTAAAAAGGACTATTTTACAGGCTACACCTTC
TRBV5-1,-,-,TRBJ1-1,CASSPRGEGNTEAFF,TGCGCCAGCAGCCCTCGGGGAGAGGGGAACACTGAAGCTTTCTTT
TRBV7-9,TRBD1,-,TRBJ1-3,CASSLGTGGNTIYF,TGTGCCAGCAGCTTAGGGACAGGTGGAAACACCATATATTTT
TRBV7-8,-,-,TRBJ1-4,CASSFNGIPNEKLFF,TGTGCCAGCAGCTTCAACGGGATACCTAATGAAAAACTGTTTTTT
TRBV19,TRBD1,-,TRBJ2-7,CASSISGQGTYEQYF,TGTGCCAGTAGTATTAGCGGACAGGGGACCTACGAGCAGTACTTC
TRBV14,-,-,TRBJ1-4,CASSLGGLATNEKLFF,TGTGCCAGCAGCCTGGGCGGACTAGCAACTAATGAAAAACTGTTTTTT